A selection of T cell receptor beta chains follows, all from one sample in a study of CD8+ T cells in alopecia areata. The method was immunoSEQ multiplex PCR; TCRdb's version includes in-frame clones alone and lacks a portion of them. The table records around 140,000 clones, around 50% of them present only once. The sequenced sample was CD4+ T cells sorted from blood, obtained at week 0. The source of these receptors is a human donor with alopecia areata. The conserved cysteine and the conserved F or W are not part of the CDR3 here. D genes are given only for firm matches.

TRBV10-3	TRBJ1-2	TRBD1	AIPRDSGDYGYT
TRBV5-1	TRBJ2-5	.	ASTTYSAFETQY
TRBV15	TRBJ2-2	.	ATEAGTNTGELF
TRBV4-3	TRBJ1-1	TRBD1	ASSQYGQVDTEAF
TRBV29-1	TRBJ1-6	TRBD1	SVRQGTHNSPLH
TRBV19	TRBJ1-5	.	ATHGGSYSNQPQH
TRBV5-1	TRBJ2-2	TRBD1	ASSSAGTGITGELF
TRBV18	TRBJ2-1	TRBD1	ASSPLQGEMTNEQF
TRBV9	TRBJ2-7	.	ASSEGGPGSYEQY
TRBV29-1	TRBJ1-1	TRBD1	SGTRGENTEAF
TRBV6-1	TRBJ2-3	.	ASTPGRSTDTQY
TRBV7-9	TRBJ1-2	TRBD1	ASSLVGAGTAYT
TRBV5-1	TRBJ1-1	TRBD1	ASSADRGEGNTEAF
TRBV6-5	TRBJ1-4	TRBD1	ASSYSGGYEKLF
TRBV11-2	TRBJ2-5	TRBD2	ASSFAGEETQY
TRBV10-2	TRBJ2-3	TRBD2	ASKRGETDTQY
TRBV4-2	TRBJ2-3	TRBD2	ASSATGGAFIDTQY
TRBV7-2	TRBJ2-3	.	ASRSMLGGTDTQY
TRBV4-3	TRBJ1-6	.	ASSQGEGYNSPLH
TRBV18	TRBJ2-7	.	ASSPAGAYEQY
TRBV4-1	TRBJ2-3	TRBD2	ASSRTGLAADTQY
TRBV13	TRBJ2-5	.	ASSSIGRKTQY
TRBV2	TRBJ1-2	.	ASRLTEARGYT
TRBV5-1	TRBJ1-1	.	ASSGAAGRNTEAF
TRBV5-4	TRBJ2-1	TRBD2	ASSLALAGGEEQF
TRBV7-9	TRBJ2-1	.	ASSEQSSYNEQF
TRBV15	TRBJ1-6	.	ATSRDYRAPLH
TRBV29-1	TRBJ1-2	.	SVEQGFNYGYT
TRBV6-5	TRBJ2-1	.	ASSYVRGGGNEQF
TRBV29-1	TRBJ2-5	TRBD1	SVTKVQGARETQY
TRBV19	TRBJ1-6	.	ASSMGVVGNSPLH
TRBV7-2	TRBJ2-7	.	ASSFRDGSYEQY
TRBV5-1	TRBJ2-1	TRBD1	ASGPGQGRDEQF
TRBV11-2	TRBJ2-1	.	ASSLAGQPYYNEQF
TRBV7-2	TRBJ2-5	.	ASSLQTGTAWETQY
TRBV5-1	TRBJ2-5	.	ASSTRANPLQETQY
TRBV20-1	TRBJ2-1	TRBD2	SASRLAEQF
TRBV30	TRBJ2-7	.	AWSFRVREQY
TRBV30	TRBJ1-5	.	AWSERWTVGQPQH
TRBV6-5	TRBJ2-5	TRBD2	ASSYILAGDEETQY
TRBV5-1	TRBJ1-1	TRBD1	ASSMGQGSMNTEAF